Ten or more counts support the clone carrying this T cell receptor (beta chain). Its cognate antigen is unknown. These data belong to a study of metastatic and nonmetastatic thyroid tumors. Study-wide background: Repertoire comparison spanned blood and tumor or nodule tissue of malignant and benign thyroid patients.

Study results and limitations: When malignant thyroid tumors were compared with benign nodules, TCR beta diversity was reportedly significantly higher in the malignant tumors. This held in both blood and tumor samples.

In the original workflow: It was from CDR3 differences across clinicopathological groups that a distant-metastasis classifier for papillary thyroid cancer was built. TCRdb recomputed clones from the PCR reads via MiXCR. None of the V and J calls come from the authors' own analysis; TCRdb made them. The sample lists about 69,000 clones, approximately 15% occurring once. The CDR3 totals 18 residues. V shed 4 bases, J shed 6 bases, and the junction held 12 bases outside the gene matches. Per germline, CDR1 SGHTA and CDR2 FQGNSA. Patients had received no treatment of any kind before thyroid surgery. The TCR sequence derives from a male donor with papillary thyroid cancer or a benign thyroid nodule (not recorded which). Some clones in this sample may be carry-over from other donors' samples. Sample: blood. The chain recombines TRBV7-2 with TRBJ2-1, with 13 bases aligning to TRBD2. CDR3 DNA: TGTGCCAGCAGCTCCCCCACCGGGACTAGCGGGACTATCAATGAGCAGTTCTTC. This translates into CASSSPTGTSGTINEQFF.